The T cell receptor beta chain described here comes from a study of blood T cell repertoires in COVID-19 (dated by TCRdb to the early 2020s). With regard to the full study: Samples from collaborators originated in the United States, Italy and Spain and spanned both the acute and convalescent phases of COVID-19. The material from the prospective study consisted of cDNA or gDNA derived from T cells, B-cell-depleted T cells, or PBMCs. Deeply sampled blood TCRbeta repertoires from subjects exposed to, actively infected with, or recovered from COVID-19 were included in the dataset. The repertoires were released in a freely available public database meant as a resource for research on the immune response to SARS-CoV-2. Samples were obtained from the ongoing ImmuneRACE study (first 160 participants) and from about 1,300 subjects provided by 6 global collaborators. Sample metadata almost always included a de-identified subject ID, COVID-19 status, age in years and sex. Where HLA class I and class II types were available, the types were taken from metadata supplied by the sample provider, not from assay-based typing. General study outcomes and caveats: The amount of clinical and demographic metadata varied by source and participant and was provided uncurated.

TCRbeta CDR3 regions were amplified from genomic DNA by means of the immunoSEQ Assay, a bias-controlled multiplex PCR. From the authors' description of their analysis: The number of nucleated cells in each sample was estimated from the amplification of reference gene primers within the assay. Sequence reads were collapsed and filtered to measure the absolute abundance of every unique TCRbeta CDR3 rearrangement. For each sample, productive Simpson clonality was calculated by taking the square root of Simpson's diversity index across productive rearrangements. TCRdb mirrors the immuneACCESS table, restricted to in-frame sequences. Some clones are absent from its copies; in checked studies, under half trace to an unresolved V gene, and the reason for the others is unknown. Clonal size and the V and J genes are those of that table, whereas D and trimming came from the DNA. The sample records roughly 91,000 clones, approximately 80% of which are singletons. 10% to 12% of the sample lies in the top ten.

The collaborating institutions used their own protocols to collect whole blood in K2EDTA tubes. For TCRbeta analysis, collaborators shipped samples in one of three forms: frozen whole blood, isolated PBMCs, or DNA extracted from either of those sample types. Regarding this clone: The antigen this receptor binds is unknown. Base qualities were left out, and no much larger clone turns up one base away.

What was sequenced was peripheral blood. This TCR came from a man aged 70 or older with acute or convalescent COVID-19.

The DNA is as follows: TGCGCCAGCAGGGGGGGAGTGGTGAACACTGAAGCTTTCTTT. It encodes CASRGGVVNTEAFF. The rearranged chain carries TRBV5-1 and TRBJ1-1; the D segment could be TRBD1, given 5 matching bases. As encoded in the germline V gene, CDR1 is SGHRS while CDR2 is YFSETQ. The cysteine opens and the phenylalanine closes a CDR3 of 14 amino acids. Only CDR3 DNA remains: 42 bases, in frame from the first base. At the junction V is shortened by 5 bases and J by 0 bases, with 11 bases in between.